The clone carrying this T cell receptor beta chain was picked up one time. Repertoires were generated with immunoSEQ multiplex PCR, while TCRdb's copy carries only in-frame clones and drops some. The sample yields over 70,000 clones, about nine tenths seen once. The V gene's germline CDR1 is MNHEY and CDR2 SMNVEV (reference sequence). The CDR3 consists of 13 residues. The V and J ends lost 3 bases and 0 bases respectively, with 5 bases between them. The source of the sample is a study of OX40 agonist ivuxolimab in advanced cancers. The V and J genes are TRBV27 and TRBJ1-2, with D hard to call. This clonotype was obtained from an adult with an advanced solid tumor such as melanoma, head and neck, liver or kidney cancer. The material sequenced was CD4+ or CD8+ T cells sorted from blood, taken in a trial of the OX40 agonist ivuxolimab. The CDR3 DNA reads TGTGCCAGCAGTTTTGTCTCTAACTATGGCTACACCTTC. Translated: CASSFVSNYGYTF.